This TCR beta chain was recorded in a study of beta chain features in type 1 diabetes. Of the isolated RNA, all was reverse transcribed, and so the sequenced material was expressed TCRB transcripts. Sequencing was performed with immunoSEQ multiplex PCR; in TCRdb, only in-frame clones are kept and a portion is missing. The data hold roughly 130,000 clones, with roughly 15% observed a single time. About this clone: Antigen specificity is unknown.

Study-level points and caveats: Type 1 diabetes patients showed a moderate but significant shortening of TCRB CDR3s in all four CD4+ subsets. Researchers cautioned that cDNA sequencing could over-represent cells with high TCR expression.

Material for sequencing was central memory CD4+ T cells from blood. This TCR came from a man aged 30 to 39 with type 1 diabetes.

CDR3 residues: CASSRRRGIQETQYF. The CDR3 bases are TGTGCCAGCAGCCGACGGAGAGGGATCCAAGAGACCCAGTACTTC. The chain employs TRBV7-2 and TRBJ2-5; D might be TRBD2 (5 bases). V lost 5 bases and J 1 base, leaving 14 bases between the germline ends. Looked up from germline, CDR1 is SGHTA and CDR2 is FQGNSA. The CDR3 extends over 15 amino acids.